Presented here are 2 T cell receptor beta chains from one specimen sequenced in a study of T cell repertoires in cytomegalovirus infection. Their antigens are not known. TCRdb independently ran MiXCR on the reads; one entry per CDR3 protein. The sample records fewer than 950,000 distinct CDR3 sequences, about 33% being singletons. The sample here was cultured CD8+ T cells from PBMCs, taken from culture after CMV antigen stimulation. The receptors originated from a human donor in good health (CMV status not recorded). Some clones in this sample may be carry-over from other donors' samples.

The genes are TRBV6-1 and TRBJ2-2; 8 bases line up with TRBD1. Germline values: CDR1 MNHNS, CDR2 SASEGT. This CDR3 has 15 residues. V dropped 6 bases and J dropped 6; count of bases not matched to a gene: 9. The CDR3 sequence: CASRGTGGKAGELFF. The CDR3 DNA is TGTGCCAGCAGGGGGACAGGCGGCAAGGCCGGGGAGCTGTTTTTT.

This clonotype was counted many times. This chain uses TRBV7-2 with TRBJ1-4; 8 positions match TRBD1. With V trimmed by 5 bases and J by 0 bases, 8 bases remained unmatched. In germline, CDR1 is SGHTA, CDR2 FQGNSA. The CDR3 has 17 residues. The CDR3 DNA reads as TGTGCCAGCAGCACCAGGGGGCCAGGTGCAACTAATGAAAAACTGTTTTTT. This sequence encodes CASSTRGPGATNEKLFF.